The rows below give T cell receptor beta chains drawn from one sample of a study of T cells in Graves' hyperthyroidism and ophthalmopathy. MiXCR was run by TCRdb on the multiplex PCR reads, yielding one entry per CDR3 protein. This sample has 550,000 to 700,000 distinct CDR3 sequences, with about 14% found just once. Sequenced: blood. These receptor sequences come from a woman in her thirties or forties with Graves' ophthalmopathy. Both conserved end residues are part of each CDR3. Each record gives: D gene, J gene, clone size, V gene, CDR3 protein, CDR3 DNA. A D gene is named only where the DNA matches it firmly. Clone size is not always given. Where it is, it says once, few, many or a class for expanded clones.

>.|TRBJ2-2|few|TRBV7-9
CASSLEGPGELFF
TGTGCCAGCAGCTTAGAGGGTCCCGGGGAGCTGTTTTTT
>TRBD1|TRBJ1-1|many|TRBV27
CASSLAGTGRTEAFF
TGTGCCAGCAGTTTAGCAGGGACAGGGCGGACTGAAGCTTTCTTT
>TRBD2|TRBJ2-5|many|TRBV29-1
CSVSGLAGVVYQETQYF
TGCAGCGTCTCCGGACTAGCGGGAGTCGTGTACCAAGAGACCCAGTACTTC
>.|TRBJ2-5|many|TRBV20-1
CSAGGPLGGRETQYF
TGCAGTGCTGGAGGTCCCCTCGGAGGAAGGGAGACCCAGTACTTC
>TRBD1|TRBJ2-2|.|TRBV27
CASSSHLRQGAGELFF
TGTGCCAGCAGTTCCCATCTAAGACAGGGGGCCGGGGAGCTGTTTTTT
>TRBD1|TRBJ2-4|many|TRBV15
CATSGQGTLAKNIQYF
TGTGCCACCAGCGGACAGGGGACGCTAGCCAAAAACATTCAGTACTTC
>.|TRBJ2-3|many|TRBV19
CASSPAGRNTQYF
TGTGCCAGTAGCCCCGCGGGACGTAATACGCAGTATTTT
>TRBD2|TRBJ2-7|.|TRBV11-2
CASSFTSVDEQYF
TGTGCCAGCAGCTTTACTAGCGTCGACGAGCAGTACTTC
>TRBD2|TRBJ2-5|many|TRBV10-2
CASSELAVQETQYF
TGCGCCAGCAGTGAACTAGCGGTACAAGAGACCCAGTACTTC
>.|TRBJ1-5|many|TRBV12-3/TRBV12-4
CASSSQGIQPQHF
TGTGCCAGCAGTTCCCAGGGAATACAGCCCCAGCATTTT
>.|TRBJ1-2|few|TRBV12-3/TRBV12-4
CASRGRGGGYTF
TGTGCCAGCAGGGGGAGAGGAGGCGGCTACACCTTC
>.|TRBJ2-7|many|TRBV6-5
CASSLGGLNTYEQYF
TGTGCCAGCAGTCTAGGGGGACTTAATACCTACGAGCAGTACTTC
>TRBD1|TRBJ2-6|.|TRBV6-2/TRBV6-3
CASSYSLPGGYGANVLTF
TGTGCCAGCAGTTACTCACTCCCAGGGGGCTATGGGGCCAACGTCCTGACTTTC
>.|TRBJ2-7|many|TRBV12-3/TRBV12-4
CASSLGASENPYEQYF
TGTGCCAGCAGTTTAGGTGCGTCAGAAAACCCCTACGAGCAGTACTTC
>TRBD2|TRBJ2-5|few|TRBV27
CASSPKGRIAGGRETQYF
TGTGCCAGCAGTCCAAAAGGGCGTATAGCGGGAGGGAGAGAGACCCAGTACTTC
>.|TRBJ2-7|few|TRBV4-3
CASSLHGGRGHYEQYF
TGCGCCAGCAGCCTCCACGGTGGCAGGGGACATTACGAGCAGTACTTC
>.|TRBJ2-7|.|TRBV3-1
CASSQTEQYF
TGTGCCAGCAGCCAGACCGAGCAGTACTTC
>.|TRBJ2-5|many|TRBV6-2/TRBV6-3
CASTRPSGSGHKETQYF
TGTGCCAGCACCAGGCCGAGTGGGAGTGGGCACAAGGAGACCCAGTACTTC
>.|TRBJ2-5|many|TRBV20-1
CSASGQGTQETQYF
TGCAGTGCTAGTGGTCAAGGGACTCAAGAGACCCAGTACTTC
>.|TRBJ2-2|many|TRBV5-1
CASSADFLGELFF
TGCGCCAGCAGCGCCGACTTTTTAGGGGAGCTGTTTTTT
>.|TRBJ1-2|many|TRBV14
CASSPHTAQWNGYTF
TGTGCCAGCAGCCCGCACACTGCCCAATGGAATGGCTACACCTTC
>TRBD1|TRBJ1-1|.|TRBV29-1
CSVAPGQLNTEAFF
TGCAGCGTTGCTCCGGGACAGCTGAACACTGAAGCTTTCTTT
>TRBD2|TRBJ2-5|.|TRBV5-1
CASSPGPGGYQETQYF
TGCGCCAGCAGCCCCGGGCCGGGAGGGTACCAAGAGACCCAGTACTTC
>TRBD1|TRBJ1-2|few|TRBV6-2/TRBV6-3
CASRLGQAYGYTF
TGTGCCAGCAGGCTTGGACAGGCCTATGGCTACACCTTC
>.|TRBJ2-5|.|TRBV6-1
CASSEGAVRIGETQYF
TGTGCCAGCAGTGAAGGAGCGGTCCGAATAGGAGAGACCCAGTACTTC
>.|TRBJ1-2|.|TRBV25-1
CASSPPGGLGYGYTF
TGTGCCAGCAGTCCTCCGGGTGGCTTGGGGTATGGCTACACCTTC
>.|TRBJ1-5|many|TRBV19
CASSEGGTRDQPQHF
TGTGCCAGTAGCGAAGGCGGGACACGCGATCAGCCCCAGCATTTT
>.|TRBJ2-7|.|TRBV4-3
CASSQDHRRSLPYEQYF
TGCGCCAGCAGCCAAGACCACCGCCGAAGCCTCCCCTACGAGCAGTACTTC
>TRBD1|TRBJ1-2|.|TRBV19
CASSRDRALGYTF
TGTGCCAGTAGCCGGGACAGGGCGTTAGGCTACACCTTC
>.|TRBJ2-5|many|TRBV28
CASSLSGRPQETQYF
TGTGCCAGCAGTTTATCGGGACGGCCACAAGAGACCCAGTACTTC
>TRBD2|TRBJ2-5|many|TRBV12-3/TRBV12-4
CASSPRTSAETQYF
TGTGCCAGCAGTCCCCGGACTAGCGCAGAGACCCAGTACTTC
>.|TRBJ1-1|many|TRBV7-3
CASSLGPDTEAFF
TGTGCCAGCAGCTTAGGGCCAGACACTGAAGCTTTCTTT
>.|TRBJ1-2|many|TRBV19
CATMAQGFNGYTF
TGTGCCACCATGGCCCAGGGTTTCAATGGCTACACCTTC
>TRBD1|TRBJ2-7|many|TRBV27
CASSFYGRDRGSSYEQYF
TGTGCCAGCAGTTTCTACGGCCGGGACAGGGGATCTTCCTACGAGCAGTACTTC
>.|TRBJ1-1|many|TRBV12-3/TRBV12-4
CASSPQTGAVEAFF
TGTGCCAGCAGTCCCCAGACAGGTGCCGTTGAAGCTTTCTTT
>.|TRBJ1-1|many|TRBV6-1
CATRRGRGLNTEAFF
TGTGCCACCAGAAGGGGCCGAGGGTTGAACACTGAAGCTTTCTTT
>TRBD2|TRBJ2-7|many|TRBV20-1
CSARVTSEPYEQYF
TGCAGTGCTAGAGTTACTAGCGAGCCCTACGAGCAGTACTTC
>.|TRBJ2-4|.|TRBV6-2/TRBV6-3
CASSYPLLRPTENIQYF
TGTGCCAGCAGTTACCCCTTACTCCGACCCACCGAAAACATTCAGTACTTC
>TRBD2|TRBJ2-5|few|TRBV18
CASSPSTAQGARRTSGGQETQYF
TGTGCCAGCTCACCGTCCACGGCCCAGGGGGCCCGAAGGACTAGCGGTGGACAAGAGACCCAGTACTTC
>TRBD1|TRBJ1-2|many|TRBV2
CASSLDRAQINYGYTF
TGTGCCAGCAGTCTCGACAGGGCCCAAATTAACTATGGCTACACCTTC
>TRBD2|TRBJ2-7|.|TRBV2
CASRTSGLYEQYF
TGTGCCAGCCGGACTAGCGGGCTTTACGAGCAGTACTTC
>.|TRBJ1-1|many|TRBV20-1
CSARDPQENTEAFF
TGCAGTGCGAGGGACCCCCAAGAGAACACTGAAGCTTTCTTT
>.|TRBJ1-5|many|TRBV10-3
CAISTGSDQPQHF
TGTGCCATCAGTACAGGGTCGGATCAGCCCCAGCATTTT
>.|TRBJ2-7|few|TRBV28
CASSSHGVALYEQYF
TGTGCCAGCAGTTCCCATGGGGTGGCCCTCTACGAGCAGTACTTC
>.|TRBJ1-1|.|TRBV7-2
CASSPPGRSTEAFF
TGTGCCAGCAGCCCGCCAGGACGAAGCACTGAAGCTTTCTTT
>TRBD1|TRBJ1-5|.|TRBV6-1
CASWTGGYQPQHF
TGTGCCAGCTGGACAGGGGGGTATCAGCCCCAGCATTTT
>.|TRBJ2-7|.|TRBV13
CASSLTGGTSFYEQYF
TGTGCCAGCAGCTTAACGGGCGGGACAAGCTTCTACGAGCAGTACTTC
>TRBD2|TRBJ2-2|.|TRBV12-3/TRBV12-4
CASSGGTSGRTGELFF
TGTGCCAGCAGTGGCGGGACTAGCGGGAGGACCGGGGAGCTGTTTTTT
>.|TRBJ1-1|many|TRBV20-1
CSASRLMNTEAFF
TGCAGTGCTAGTCGCCTGATGAACACTGAAGCTTTCTTT
>TRBD2|TRBJ2-7|.|TRBV2
CASSSGTSGTYRRFF
TGTGCCAGCAGTTCCGGGACTAGCGGGACCTACAGGAGATTCTTC